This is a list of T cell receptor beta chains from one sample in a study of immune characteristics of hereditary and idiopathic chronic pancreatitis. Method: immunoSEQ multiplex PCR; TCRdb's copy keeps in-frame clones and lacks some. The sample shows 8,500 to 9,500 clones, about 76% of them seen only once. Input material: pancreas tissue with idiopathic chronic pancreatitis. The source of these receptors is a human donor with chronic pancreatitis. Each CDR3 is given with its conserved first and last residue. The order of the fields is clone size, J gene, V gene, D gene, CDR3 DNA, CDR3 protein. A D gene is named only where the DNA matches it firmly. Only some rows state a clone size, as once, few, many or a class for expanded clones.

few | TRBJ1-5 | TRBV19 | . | TGTGCCAGTAGTATCGGCGACAAGCCAAATCAGCCCCAGCATTTT | CASSIGDKPNQPQHF
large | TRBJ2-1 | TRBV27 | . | TGTGCCAGCTCCACCGGGACAACGAACAATGAGCAGTTCTTC | CASSTGTTNNEQFF
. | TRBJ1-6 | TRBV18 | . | TGTGCCAGCTCACCAAGAATCCACGGATCCTCCTATAATTCACCCCTCCACTTT | CASSPRIHGSSYNSPLHF
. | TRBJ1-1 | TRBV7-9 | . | TGTGCCAGCTCAGTTGCAGGGTGGACTGAAGCTTTCTTT | CASSVAGWTEAFF
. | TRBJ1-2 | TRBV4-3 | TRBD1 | TGCGCCAGCAGCCAAGATACAGGGGGTGGTTATGGCTACACCTTC | CASSQDTGGGYGYTF
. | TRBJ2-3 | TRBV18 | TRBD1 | TGTGCCAGCTCACCGACAGGGTACACAGATACGCAGTATTTT | CASSPTGYTDTQYF
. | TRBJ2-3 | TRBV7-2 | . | TGTGCCAGCAGCTTAGGTGCAGGGACTTTAATGGATACGCAGTATTTT | CASSLGAGTLMDTQYF
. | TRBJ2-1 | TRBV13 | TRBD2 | TGTGCCAGCAGTTATATAGCGGGGGGTGGATACAATGAGCAGTTCTTC | CASSYIAGGGYNEQFF
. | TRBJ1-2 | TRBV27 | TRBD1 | TGTGCCAGTTCGGCGACAGGGGGAGCTAACTATGGCTACACCTTC | CASSATGGANYGYTF
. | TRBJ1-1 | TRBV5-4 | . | TGTGCCAGCAGCTTTTTGGCTGACGAGGGTGAAGCTTTCTTT | CASSFLADEGEAFF
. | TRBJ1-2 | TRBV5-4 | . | TGTGCCAGCAGCTTGAGAGGGGTCCCCCATGGCTACACCTTC | CASSLRGVPHGYTF
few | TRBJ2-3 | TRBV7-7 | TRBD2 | TGTGCTAGCAGCTTGGGGACTAGCGGGGGGACAGATACGCAGTATTTT | CASSLGTSGGTDTQYF
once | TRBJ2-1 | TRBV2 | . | TGTGCCAGCAGTGAAGGACTACGGTCCTCCTACAATGAGCAGTTCTTC | CASSEGLRSSYNEQFF
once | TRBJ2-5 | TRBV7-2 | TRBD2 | TGTGCCAGCAGCTTAGCGAAGAAAAGGGGAGGGGAGACCCAGTACTTC | CASSLAKKRGGETQYF
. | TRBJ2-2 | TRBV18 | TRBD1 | TGTGCCAGCTCACGTCAGCAAACAGGGGGAACGAACACCGGGGAGCTGTTTTTT | CASSRQQTGGTNTGELFF
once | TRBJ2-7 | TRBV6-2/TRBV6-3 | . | TGTGCCAGCAGTTACCAACTAGAGGGATACGAGCAGTACTTC | CASSYQLEGYEQYF
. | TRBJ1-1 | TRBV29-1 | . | TGCAGCGTAACGGACAGGAACACTGAAGCTTTCTTT | CSVTDRNTEAFF
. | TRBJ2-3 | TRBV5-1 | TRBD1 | TGCGCCAGCAGCTCGGGACAGGGGCCTCATACGCAGTATTTT | CASSSGQGPHTQYF
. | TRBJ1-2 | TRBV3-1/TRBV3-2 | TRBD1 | TGTGCCAGCAGCCAAGGTGACAGGGTAATATTCCGGGATGGCTACACCTTC | CASSQGDRVIFRDGYTF
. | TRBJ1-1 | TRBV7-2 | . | TGTGCCAGCAGGGCGGGGGGTGTGAACACTGAAGCTTTCTTT | CASRAGGVNTEAFF
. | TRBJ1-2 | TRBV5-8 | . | TGTGCCAGCAGCGGATCGCGACTGGACACCTACTATGGCTACACCTTC | CASSGSRLDTYYGYTF
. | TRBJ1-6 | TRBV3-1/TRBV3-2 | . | TGTGCCAGCAGCCAAGCCGGCCGAACCCTCCACTTT | CASSQAGRTLHF
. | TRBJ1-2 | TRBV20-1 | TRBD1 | TGCAGTGCTAGTCACCCGACAGGGGGCACACGGGGCTACACCTTC | CSASHPTGGTRGYTF
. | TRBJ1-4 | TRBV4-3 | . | TGCGCCAGCAGCCAAGATTATGCAGGGAGTAATGAAAAACTGTTTTTT | CASSQDYAGSNEKLFF
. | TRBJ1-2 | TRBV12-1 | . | TGTGCCAGAATTGGAGTGGGCCATGGCTACACCTTC | CARIGVGHGYTF
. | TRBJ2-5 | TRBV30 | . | TGTGCCTGGAGTGTCTCGGAGACCCAGTACTTC | CAWSVSETQYF
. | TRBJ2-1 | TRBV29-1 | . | TGCAGCGTCGCGTCAGGTGAGCAGTTCTTC | CSVASGEQFF
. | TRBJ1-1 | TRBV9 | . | TGTGCCAGCAGCGGGAGGGTGGGGGGCACTGAAGCTTTCTTT | CASSGRVGGTEAFF
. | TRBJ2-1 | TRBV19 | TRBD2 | TGTGCCAGTGGAGGGACTAGCGGGGGGCTACTAAATGAGCAGTTCTTC | CASGGTSGGLLNEQFF
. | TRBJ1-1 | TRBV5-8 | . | TGTGCCAGCAGCTGGAGGGGGTACCTGAACACTGAAGCTTTCTTT | CASSWRGYLNTEAFF
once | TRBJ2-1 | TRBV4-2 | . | TGTGCCAGCAGCCAGGGCTTGGGCCCCGCTTTTACGAATGAGCAGTTCTTC | CASSQGLGPAFTNEQFF
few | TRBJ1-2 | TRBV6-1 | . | TGTGCCAGCAGTGAAGCGGTGGATCTCTTTGGCTACACCTTC | CASSEAVDLFGYTF
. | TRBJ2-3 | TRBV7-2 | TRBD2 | TGTGCCAGCAGCTTAGTAGGGACTAGCTTGGCAGATACGCAGTATTTT | CASSLVGTSLADTQYF
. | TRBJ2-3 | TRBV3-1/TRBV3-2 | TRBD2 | TGTGCCAGCAGCCGAGGCCAGGGCGGGGGGCTGCTGAATACGCAGTATTTT | CASSRGQGGGLLNTQYF
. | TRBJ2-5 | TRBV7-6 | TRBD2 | TGTGCCAGCAGCTTAGGAGGCAGCGGGGGAGAGACCCAGTACTTC | CASSLGGSGGETQYF
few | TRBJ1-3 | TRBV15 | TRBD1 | TGTGCCACCAGCAACCGGGACAGGGGGCCTGGAAACACCATATATTTT | CATSNRDRGPGNTIYF
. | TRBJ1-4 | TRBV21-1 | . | TGTGCCAGCAGCAACGGACAGGGACCAGAAAAACTGTTTTTT | CASSNGQGPEKLFF
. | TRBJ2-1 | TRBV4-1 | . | TGCGCCAGCAGCTCAGACTACAATGAGCAGTTCTTC | CASSSDYNEQFF
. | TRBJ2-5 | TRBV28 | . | TGTGCCAGCACCCCGCAAGGTCCCCAAGAGACCCAGTACTTC | CASTPQGPQETQYF
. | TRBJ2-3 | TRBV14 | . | TGTGCCAGCAGCCAAGATCGATCCGCAGATACGCAGTATTTT | CASSQDRSADTQYF
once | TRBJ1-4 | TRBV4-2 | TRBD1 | TGTGCCAGCAGCCACCTAGGGACAGACAATGAAAAACTGTTTTTT | CASSHLGTDNEKLFF
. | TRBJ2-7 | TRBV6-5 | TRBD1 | TGTGCCAGCAGTTACTCGATGGACAGGGGATCCCGCGAGCAGTACTTC | CASSYSMDRGSREQYF
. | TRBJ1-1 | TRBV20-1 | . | TGCAGTGCTAGTTCCGTGGAGGGGGACACTGAAGCTTTCTTT | CSASSVEGDTEAFF
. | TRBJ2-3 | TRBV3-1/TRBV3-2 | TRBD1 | TGTGCCAGCAGCCAAGGGACAGGGTTCGCGACAGATACGCAGTATTTT | CASSQGTGFATDTQYF
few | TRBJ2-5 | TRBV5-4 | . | TGTGCCAGCAGCTTGGGCTCGGTAGGGATCCCTTTAGGGGAGACCCAGTACTTC | CASSLGSVGIPLGETQYF
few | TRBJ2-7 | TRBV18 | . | TGTGCCAGCTCACCAGATCGGAACGCCGAGCAGTACTTC | CASSPDRNAEQYF
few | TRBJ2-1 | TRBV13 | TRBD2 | TGTGCCAGCAGGACGGCGGGACTAGCCCACAATGAGCAGTTCTTC | CASRTAGLAHNEQFF
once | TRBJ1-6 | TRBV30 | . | TGTGCCTGGAGTGGCATTTTGCAGTATAATTCACCCCTCCACTTT | CAWSGILQYNSPLHF